Following are 15 T cell receptor beta chains from one sample sequenced in a study of beta chain features in type 1 diabetes. As every portion of the isolated RNA was reverse transcribed, the sequencing read expressed TCRB transcripts. Profiled with immunoSEQ multiplex PCR; TCRdb holds only in-frame clones, not every one. This sample has 550,000 to 850,000 clones, with 13% found just once. Notes on the study in general: Within each of all four CD4+ subsets, Type 1 diabetes patients had TCRB CDR3s that were moderately but significantly shorter.

No cognate antigen is known for these TCRs. The sequencing sample was made of naive CD4+ T cells from blood. These receptors were obtained from a man younger than 35 with type 1 diabetes.

V and J are TRBV4-1 and TRBJ1-2; 7 bases agree with TRBD1. CDR1 MGHRA and CDR2 YSYEKL come from the germline V gene. CDR3 length: 15 residues. J lost 2 bases, V lost 1 base, and 4 bases had no gene match. The CDR3 is CASSQVGQRNYGYTF. The CDR3 DNA is TGCGCCAGCAGCCAAGTGGGACAGAGGAACTATGGCTACACCTTC.

This clone has more than one count but fewer than ten. The V call is TRBV11-2, the J call TRBJ2-7; 9 nucleotides line up with TRBD1. V lost 0 bases, J lost 5 bases, and 5 bases stayed unmatched. The germline CDR1 and CDR2 sequences are SGHAT and FQNNGV. The CDR3 is 15 amino acids. The CDR3 coding sequence is TGTGCCAGCAGCTTAGATGGGACAGGGAGGAACGAGCAGTACTTC. Translated: CASSLDGTGRNEQYF. Variable domain in full (rest from reference TRBV11-2 and TRBJ2-7): EAGVAQSPRYKIIEKRQSVAFWCNPISGHATLYWYQQILGQGPKLLIQFQNNGVVDDSQLPKDRFSAERLKGVDSTLKIQPAKLEDSAVYLCASSLDGTGRNEQYFGPGTRLTVT.

This clone has only a few counts. The chain uses TRBV28 and TRBJ1-6; TRBD1 aligns across 8 bases. Trimming took 3 bases from V and 7 from J; bases not matched to a gene: 8. The CDR3 is made up of 16 amino acids. In germline, CDR1 is MDHEN, CDR2 SYDVKM. The CDR3 region is CASSFPQGAGNSPLHF. In nucleotides, the CDR3 is TGTGCCAGCAGTTTCCCCCAGGGGGCGGGAAATTCACCCCTCCACTTT.

In the case of this clone: The same CDR3 also results from other DNA sequences found in this sample. This chain links TRBV7-9 with TRBJ1-1, with D maybe TRBD1 (5 bases). This CDR3 has 13 amino acids. The V end lost 3 bases, the J end lost 4 bases, and 9 bases lay between the germline ends. Germline CDR1 is SEHNR and CDR2 is FQNEAQ (reference sequence). CDR3 amino acids: CASSFRGSTEAFF. The CDR3 bases are TGTGCCAGCAGCTTTAGGGGTAGCACTGAAGCTTTCTTT.

V is TRBV5-1 and J is TRBJ2-3, with 8 bases lining up with TRBD2. The trim removed 4 bases at V and 2 bases at J, leaving 6 bases unmatched. The length of the CDR3 is 15 residues. Germline V gene data show CDR1 as SGHRS and CDR2 as YFSETQ. The CDR3 spells CASSPSGGATDTQYF. The CDR3 DNA follows: TGCGCCAGCAGCCCCTCCGGGGGGGCCACAGATACGCAGTATTTT.

There are a few counts of this clone. This chain links TRBV9 with TRBJ1-1, with 7 nucleotides matching TRBD1. The CDR3 sequence is 15 residues long. Trimming at V came to 10 bases and at J to 0 bases, leaving 12 bases not matched to a gene. Germline V gene sequence: CDR1 SGDLS, CDR2 YYNGEE. CDR3 coding DNA: TGTGCCCTCCCCGGGACAGCGACTCTGAACACTGAAGCTTTCTTT. Translation gives CALPGTATLNTEAFF.

The sample holds a few counts of this clone. The chain is built from TRBV10-3 and TRBJ1-5, with D possibly being TRBD1 (5 bases). V shed 8 bases and J shed 2 bases, with 10 bases lying between them. CDR3 length: 13 amino acids. Per germline, CDR1 ENHRY and CDR2 SYGVKD. The CDR3 protein is CAIHGGGNQPQHF. CDR3 sequence (DNA): TGTGCCATCCATGGGGGGGGCAATCAGCCCCAGCATTTT.

This chain connects TRBV30 to TRBJ2-1, with D tentatively TRBD2 (6 bases). Trimming took off 5 bases at V and 5 bases at J, with 7 bases between the two ends. The CDR3 contains 11 residues. Looked up from germline, CDR1 is GTSNPN and CDR2 is SVGIG (reference sequence). The CDR3 sequence is CAWRGNNEQFF. The CDR3 DNA sequence: TGTGCCTGGCGGGGGAACAATGAGCAGTTCTTC.

This sequence joins TRBV21-1 and TRBJ1-5; the tabulated D call, TRBD1, remains unverified against the DNA. TRBV21-1 is noted as a pseudogene. The CDR3 spans 13 residues. The chain's CDR3 is CASTDTCPQPQHF. Written as DNA, the CDR3 is TGTGCCAGCACCGACACGTGTCCTCAGCCCCAGCATTTT.

This clone was recorded a few times. The chain is built from TRBV4-1 and TRBJ2-1, with 8 bases that match TRBD2. Losses at the gene ends were 0 bases for V and 6 bases for J; bases not matched to a gene: 1. This CDR3 comprises 14 residues. Germline V lookup: CDR1 MGHRA, CDR2 YSYEKL. The CDR3 DNA follows: TGCGCCAGCAGCCAAGATGGACTAGCCAATGAGCAGTTCTTC. This encodes CASSQDGLANEQFF.

The chain is built from TRBV27 and TRBJ2-7; D uncertain. The length of the CDR3 is 13 residues. The germline V gene encodes CDR1 MNHEY and CDR2 SMNVEV (reference sequence). V lost 3 bases, J lost 3 bases, and 9 bases lay in between. The CDR3 spells CASSLRRNYEQYF. In DNA form, the CDR3 reads TGTGCCAGCAGTTTGAGGCGGAACTACGAGCAGTACTTC.

This clone was found a few times. This chain connects TRBV10-3 to TRBJ2-2; the D call may be TRBD1 or TRBD2 (5 bases each). Germline lookup yields CDR1 ENHRY and CDR2 SYGVKD. Trimming cost V 6 bases and J 2 bases, with 10 bases left between them. The CDR3 is 14 amino acids. CDR3 DNA sequence: TGTGCCATCAGGGGGACGGTCAACACCGGGGAGCTGTTTTTT. Protein sequence: CAIRGTVNTGELFF.

The rearrangement uses TRBV28 and TRBJ2-3, with TRBD2 matching over 10 bases. Trimming cost V 7 bases and J 1 base; bases outside gene matches: 5. Germline V CDR1 and CDR2: MDHEN, SYDVKM. There are 15 residues in the CDR3. This chain's CDR3 is CASTILAGGTDTQYF. The CDR3 nucleotides are TGTGCCAGCACCATCCTAGCGGGGGGCACAGATACGCAGTATTTT.

The chain uses TRBV30 and TRBJ1-2; no firm D call. CDR1 is GTSNPN, CDR2 SVGIG, per germline (reference sequence). This CDR3 has 11 amino acids. Trimming removed 3 bases from V and 8 bases from J, with 10 bases in between. CDR3 loop: CAWSQALGYTF. CDR3 nucleotide sequence: TGTGCCTGGAGCCAAGCGCTGGGCTACACCTTC.

The sample holds a few counts of this clone. The chain recombines TRBV6-5 with TRBJ2-2, with D perhaps TRBD2 (6 bases). Trimming took off 1 base at V and 4 bases at J, with 10 bases between the two ends. CDR1 and CDR2 from the germline V gene are MNHEY and SVGAGI. The CDR3 consists of 15 residues. The CDR3 region is CASSYWQGGTGELFF. The CDR3 DNA reads as TGTGCCAGCAGTTACTGGCAGGGAGGCACCGGGGAGCTGTTTTTT.